This section outlines one TCR beta chain sequence together with its context. Its antigen remains unknown. This PCR relied on a set of 60 Vbeta primers and 13 Jbeta primers. Profiling relied on immunoSEQ multiplex PCR, and the TCRdb table lists in-frame clones only, not all of them. Among some 150,000 clones listed, around 86% were seen once. This record comes from a study of cytomegalovirus exposure and HLA in healthy donors. As for the study in general: An earlier analysis identified 120 million or so unique TCR beta sequences in 150 million to 200 million T cells. Study outcomes and limitations: Researchers reportedly found TCR beta sequences accurately predicted most subjects' HLA-A and HLA-B alleles. Most TCR sequences showed up rarely, but some public TCRs showed up in many donors. Upon later analysis, HLA-associated TCR beta chains proved more clonally expanded than other, equally common chains.

This CDR3 has 15 residues. V was pared by 4 bases and J by 2 bases, with 12 bases between. Germline V CDR1 and CDR2: SGHTA, FQGNSA. Source material: PBMCs. This clonotype originated in a woman under 40 in good health and CMV-seronegative. The chain is built from TRBV7-2 and TRBJ2-1; D is possibly TRBD2 (6 bases). The CDR3 here is CASSSRLGPYNEQFF. In nucleotides, the CDR3 is TGTGCCAGCAGCTCGCGACTAGGGCCCTACAATGAGCAGTTCTTC.